The clone carrying this TCR beta chain was seen a few times. What it recognizes is unknown. CDR1 and CDR2 from the germline V gene are SGHRS and YFSETQ. This CDR3 spans 15 amino acids. The V end was cut by 0 bases, the J end by 5 bases, with 14 bases between. This sample stems from a study of blood T cells in healthy people across ages. Every sample had a minimum of 6.5 million PBMCs isolated. The second PCR ran about 6 to 12 cycles with a sample-barcoded 5' primer and J-beta primers. TCRdb reanalysed the 5' RACE reads using MiXCR and keeps one entry per CDR3 protein. The sample has about 1.8 million distinct CDR3 sequences, around 50% seen once. Study-wide results and limits: Changes in expanded clonotypes were possibly confounded, as the CMV status of donors was unknown.

The sample comprised blood. This chain links TRBV5-1 with TRBJ2-5; D unclear. This TCR derives from a woman between 40 and 55 years old in good health. The CDR3 reads CASSLGHGFDETQYF. CDR3 bases: TGCGCCAGCAGCTTGGGGCACGGATTCGATGAGACCCAGTACTTC.